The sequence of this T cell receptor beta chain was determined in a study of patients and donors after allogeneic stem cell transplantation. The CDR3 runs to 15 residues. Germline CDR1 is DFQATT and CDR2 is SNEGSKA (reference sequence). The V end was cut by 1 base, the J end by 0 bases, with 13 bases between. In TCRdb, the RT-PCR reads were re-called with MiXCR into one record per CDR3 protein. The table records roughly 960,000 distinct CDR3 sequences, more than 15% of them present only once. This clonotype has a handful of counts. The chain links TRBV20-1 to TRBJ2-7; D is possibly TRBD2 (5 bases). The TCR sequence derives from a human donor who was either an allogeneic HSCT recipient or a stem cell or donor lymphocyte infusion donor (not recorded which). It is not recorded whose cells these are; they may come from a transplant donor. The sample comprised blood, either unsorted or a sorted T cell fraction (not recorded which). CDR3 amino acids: CSARVHGLSSYEQYF. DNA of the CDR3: TGCAGTGCTAGAGTCCATGGACTGTCCTCCTACGAGCAGTACTTC.